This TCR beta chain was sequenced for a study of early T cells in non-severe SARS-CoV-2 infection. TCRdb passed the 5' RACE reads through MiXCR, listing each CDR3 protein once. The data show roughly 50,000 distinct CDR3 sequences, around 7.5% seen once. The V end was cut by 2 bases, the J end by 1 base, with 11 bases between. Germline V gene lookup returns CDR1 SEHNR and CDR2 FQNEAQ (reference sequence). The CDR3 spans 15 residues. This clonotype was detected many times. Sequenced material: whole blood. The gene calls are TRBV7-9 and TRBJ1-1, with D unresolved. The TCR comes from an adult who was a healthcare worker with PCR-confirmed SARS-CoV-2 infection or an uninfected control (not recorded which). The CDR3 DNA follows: TGTGCCAGCAGCTTACTACCGAAGGCGAACACTGAAGCTTTCTTT. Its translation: CASSLLPKANTEAFF.